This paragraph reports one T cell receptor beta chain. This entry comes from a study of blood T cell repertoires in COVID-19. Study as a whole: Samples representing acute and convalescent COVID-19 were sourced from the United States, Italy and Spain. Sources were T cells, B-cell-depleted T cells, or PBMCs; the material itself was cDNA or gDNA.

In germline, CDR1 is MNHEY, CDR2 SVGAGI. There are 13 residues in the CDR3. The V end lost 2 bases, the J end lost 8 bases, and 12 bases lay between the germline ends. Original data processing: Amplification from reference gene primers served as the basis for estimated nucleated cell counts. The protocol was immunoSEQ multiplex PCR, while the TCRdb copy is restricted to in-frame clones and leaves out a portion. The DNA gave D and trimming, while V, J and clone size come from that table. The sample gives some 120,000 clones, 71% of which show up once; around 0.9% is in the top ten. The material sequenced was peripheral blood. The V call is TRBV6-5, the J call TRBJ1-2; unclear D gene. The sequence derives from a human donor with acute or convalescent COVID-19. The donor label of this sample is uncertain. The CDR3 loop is CASSYQSGLGYTF. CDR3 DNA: TGTGCCAGCAGTTACCAGAGCGGACTAGGCTACACCTTC.